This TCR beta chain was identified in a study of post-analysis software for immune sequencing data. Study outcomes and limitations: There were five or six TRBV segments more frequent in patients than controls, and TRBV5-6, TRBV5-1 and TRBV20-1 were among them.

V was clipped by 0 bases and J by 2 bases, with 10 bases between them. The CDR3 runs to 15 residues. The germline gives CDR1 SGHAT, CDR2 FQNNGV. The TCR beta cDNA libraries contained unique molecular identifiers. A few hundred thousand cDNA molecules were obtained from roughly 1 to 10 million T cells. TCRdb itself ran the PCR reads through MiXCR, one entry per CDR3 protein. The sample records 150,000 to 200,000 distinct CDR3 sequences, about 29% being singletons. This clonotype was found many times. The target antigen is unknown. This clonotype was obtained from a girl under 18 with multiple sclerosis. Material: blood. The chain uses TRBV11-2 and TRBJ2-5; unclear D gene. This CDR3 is CASSLDGNPQETQYF. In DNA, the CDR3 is TGTGCCAGCAGCTTAGATGGGAATCCGCAAGAGACCCAGTACTTC. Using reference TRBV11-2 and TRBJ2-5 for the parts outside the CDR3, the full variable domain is EAGVAQSPRYKIIEKRQSVAFWCNPISGHATLYWYQQILGQGPKLLIQFQNNGVVDDSQLPKDRFSAERLKGVDSTLKIQPAKLEDSAVYLCASSLDGNPQETQYFGPGTRLLVL.